This TCR beta chain was identified during a study of cytomegalovirus exposure and HLA in healthy donors. Study-level points and caveats: Trimming of TCR beta V- and J-genes showed a link, identified in a later analysis, to a missense DCLRE1C variant. Sequencing depth across donors, presence/absence analyses assumed, was roughly uniform.

Use of 60 Vbeta and 13 Jbeta primers characterized the PCR. This table comes from immunoSEQ multiplex PCR, and its TCRdb copy is limited to in-frame clones, with some not included. The repertoire has about 100,000 clones, 75% to 90% of them found once; the top ten carry less than 5%. This CDR3 is built from 15 residues. Germline V gene lookup returns CDR1 SGHTA and CDR2 FQGTGA. V shed 5 bases and J shed 3 bases, with 16 bases lying between them. Worth noting for this clone: The antigen is not known.

The sequence was collected from a young man in good health and CMV-seronegative. Sequencing used PBMCs. The chain links TRBV7-3 to TRBJ1-2; D perhaps matches TRBD1 (5 bases). The CDR3 reads CASSPWGEVDYGYTF. CDR3 nucleotides: TGTGCCAGCAGCCCATGGGGGGAAGTTGACTATGGCTACACCTTC.